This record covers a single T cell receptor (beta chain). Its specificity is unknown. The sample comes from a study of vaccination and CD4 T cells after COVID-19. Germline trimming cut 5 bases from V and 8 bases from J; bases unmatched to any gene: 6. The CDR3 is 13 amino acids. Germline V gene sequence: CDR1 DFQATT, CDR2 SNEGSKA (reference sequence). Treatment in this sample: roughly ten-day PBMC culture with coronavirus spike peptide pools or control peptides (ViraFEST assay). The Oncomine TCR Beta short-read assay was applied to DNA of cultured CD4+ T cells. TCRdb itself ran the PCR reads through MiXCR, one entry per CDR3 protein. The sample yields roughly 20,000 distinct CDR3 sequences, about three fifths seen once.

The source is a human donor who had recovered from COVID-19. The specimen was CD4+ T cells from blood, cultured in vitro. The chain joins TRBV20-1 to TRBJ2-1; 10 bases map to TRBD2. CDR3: CSAGTSGMDEQFF. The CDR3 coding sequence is TGCAGTGCTGGAACTAGCGGGATGGATGAGCAGTTCTTC.